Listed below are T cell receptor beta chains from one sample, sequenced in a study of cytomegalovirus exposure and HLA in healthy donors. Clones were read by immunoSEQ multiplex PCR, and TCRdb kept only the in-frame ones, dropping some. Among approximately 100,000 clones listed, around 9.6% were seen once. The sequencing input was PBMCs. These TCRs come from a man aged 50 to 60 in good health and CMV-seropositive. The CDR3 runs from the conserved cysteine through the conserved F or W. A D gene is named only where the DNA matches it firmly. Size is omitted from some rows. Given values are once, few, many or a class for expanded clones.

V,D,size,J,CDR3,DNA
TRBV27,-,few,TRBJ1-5,CASSLEGGNQPQHF,TGTGCCAGCAGTTTAGAGGGAGGCAATCAGCCCCAGCATTTT
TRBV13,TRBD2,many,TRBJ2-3,CASSPSTGLAGDADTQYF,TGTGCCAGCAGCCCATCCACTGGACTAGCGGGAGATGCAGATACGCAGTATTTT
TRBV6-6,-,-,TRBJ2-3,CASRTQGTTDTQYF,TGTGCCAGCAGAACGCAGGGAACCACAGATACGCAGTATTTT
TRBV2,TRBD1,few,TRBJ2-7,CASSVQGTYEQYF,TGTGCCAGCAGTGTACAGGGGACCTACGAGCAGTACTTC
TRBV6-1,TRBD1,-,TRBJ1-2,CASSEFGDRDGYTF,TGTGCCAGCAGTGAATTTGGTGACAGGGACGGCTACACCTTC
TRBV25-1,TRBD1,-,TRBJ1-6,CASSPLQTGGGSPLHF,TGTGCCAGCAGTCCCCTCCAGACAGGGGGAGGTTCACCCCTCCACTTT
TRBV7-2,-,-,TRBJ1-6,CASRPRSSYNSPLHF,TGTGCCAGCAGGCCGAGGAGCTCCTATAATTCACCCCTCCACTTT
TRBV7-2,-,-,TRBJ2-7,CASSLTSGLTYEQYF,TGTGCCAGCAGCTTAACCTCGGGTCTGACCTACGAGCAGTACTTC
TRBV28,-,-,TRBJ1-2,CASSLYGRQNYGYTF,TGTGCCAGCAGTTTATATGGACGACAGAACTATGGCTACACCTTC
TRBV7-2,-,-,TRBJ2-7,CASSFGLTSSYEQYF,TGTGCCAGCAGCTTCGGACTAACGAGCTCCTACGAGCAGTACTTC
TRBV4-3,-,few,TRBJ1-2,CASSQDVARVVYGYTF,TGCGCCAGCAGCCAAGATGTAGCCAGGGTGGTCTATGGCTACACCTTC
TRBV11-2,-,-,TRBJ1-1,CASSSVTEAFF,TGTGCCAGCAGCTCCGTCACTGAAGCTTTCTTT
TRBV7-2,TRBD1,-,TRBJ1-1,CASSAPGTGGAYTEAFF,TGTGCCAGCAGCGCACCCGGGACAGGGGGGGCGTACACTGAAGCTTTCTTT
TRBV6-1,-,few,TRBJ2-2,CASSESGLNTGELFF,TGTGCCAGCAGTGAATCAGGGCTCAACACCGGGGAGCTGTTTTTT
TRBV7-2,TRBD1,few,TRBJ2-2,CASRGQANTGELFF,TGTGCCAGCAGGGGACAGGCGAACACCGGGGAGCTGTTTTTT
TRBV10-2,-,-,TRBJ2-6,CASSDGRYSGANVLTF,TGCGCCAGCAGCGACGGGAGATACTCTGGGGCCAACGTCCTGACTTTC
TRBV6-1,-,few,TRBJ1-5,CASSGQGLGQPQHF,TGTGCCAGCAGTGGGCAGGGACTCGGCCAGCCCCAGCATTTT
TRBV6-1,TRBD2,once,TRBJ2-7,CASSEGQRESEQYF,TGTGCCAGCAGTGAGGGCCAGCGGGAGAGCGAGCAGTACTTC
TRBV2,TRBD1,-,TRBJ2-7,CASGSGTAYEQYF,TGTGCCAGCGGGTCCGGGACAGCCTACGAGCAGTACTTC
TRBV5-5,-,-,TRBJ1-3,CASSLPSGNTIYF,TGTGCCAGCAGTCTACCCTCTGGAAACACCATATATTTT
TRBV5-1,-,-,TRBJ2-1,CASSPIGDNEQFF,TGCGCCAGCAGCCCGATCGGGGACAATGAGCAGTTCTTC
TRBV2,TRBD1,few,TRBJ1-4,CASTTDRVYEKLFF,TGTGCCAGTACCACGGACAGGGTGTATGAAAAACTGTTTTTT
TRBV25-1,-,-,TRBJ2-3,CASCPSPGRPNTDTQYF,TGTGCCAGCTGTCCCTCACCTGGGCGCCCCAACACAGATACGCAGTATTTT
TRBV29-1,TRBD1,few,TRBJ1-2,CSVQGAVEGYTF,TGCAGCGTCCAGGGGGCTGTGGAAGGCTACACCTTC
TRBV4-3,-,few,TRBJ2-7,CASSQGSRTVGSYEQYF,TGCGCCAGCAGCCAAGGATCCAGGACAGTGGGATCCTACGAGCAGTACTTC
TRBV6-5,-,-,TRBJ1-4,CASSYSGTSNEKLFF,TGTGCCAGCAGTTACTCAGGGACATCTAATGAAAAACTGTTTTTT
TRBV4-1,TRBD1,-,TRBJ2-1,CASSQKTGDLGNEQFF,TGCGCCAGCAGCCAAAAGACAGGGGATTTGGGGAATGAGCAGTTCTTC
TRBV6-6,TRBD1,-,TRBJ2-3,CASRGQARSTDTQYF,TGTGCCAGCAGGGGACAGGCGAGGAGCACAGATACGCAGTATTTT
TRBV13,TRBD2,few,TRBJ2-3,CASSRGLAGAPDTQYF,TGTGCCAGCAGCCGGGGACTAGCGGGAGCCCCAGATACGCAGTATTTT
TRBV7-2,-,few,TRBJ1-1,CASSLAMASGEAFF,TGTGCCAGCAGCTTAGCTATGGCGTCAGGTGAAGCTTTCTTT
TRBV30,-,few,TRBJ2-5,CAWIQGRTQYF,TGTGCCTGGATCCAGGGTAGGACCCAGTACTTC
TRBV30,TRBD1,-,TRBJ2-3,CAWGPGQGHPFETQYF,TGTGCCTGGGGCCCGGGACAGGGTCACCCATTTGAGACGCAGTATTTT
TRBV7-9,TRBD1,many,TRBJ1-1,CASSLTGGGSQAFF,TGTGCCAGCAGTCTTACAGGGGGCGGTTCTCAAGCTTTCTTT
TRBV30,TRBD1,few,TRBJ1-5,CAWRKAGQVLNQPQHF,TGTGCCTGGAGGAAAGCCGGACAGGTACTCAATCAGCCCCAGCATTTT
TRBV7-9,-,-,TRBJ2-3,CASSLARLEGADSTDTQYF,TGTGCCAGCAGCTTAGCTCGGCTAGAGGGAGCGGATAGCACAGATACGCAGTATTTT
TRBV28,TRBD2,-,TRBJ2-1,CASSLGLAGVEQFF,TGTGCCAGCAGTCTGGGACTAGCGGGAGTTGAGCAGTTCTTC
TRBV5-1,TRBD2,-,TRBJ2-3,CASSLEAGAGTDTQYF,TGCGCCAGCAGCTTGGAAGCGGGAGCTGGCACAGATACGCAGTATTTT
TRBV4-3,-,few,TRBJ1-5,CASSQDGRVNQPQHF,TGCGCCAGCAGCCAAGATGGCAGGGTCAATCAGCCCCAGCATTTT
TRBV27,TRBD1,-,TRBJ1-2,CASSLTGVAYGYTF,TGTGCCAGCAGTTTAACAGGGGTGGCCTATGGCTACACCTTC
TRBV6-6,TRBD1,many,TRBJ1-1,CASSYKGAVTEAFF,TGTGCCAGCAGTTACAAGGGGGCAGTCACTGAAGCTTTCTTT
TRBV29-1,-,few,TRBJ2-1,CSVEDFSSSYNEQFF,TGCAGCGTTGAGGACTTTTCGTCCTCCTACAATGAGCAGTTCTTC
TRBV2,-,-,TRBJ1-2,CATAGEGGYTF,TGTGCCACGGCAGGGGAAGGTGGCTACACCTTC